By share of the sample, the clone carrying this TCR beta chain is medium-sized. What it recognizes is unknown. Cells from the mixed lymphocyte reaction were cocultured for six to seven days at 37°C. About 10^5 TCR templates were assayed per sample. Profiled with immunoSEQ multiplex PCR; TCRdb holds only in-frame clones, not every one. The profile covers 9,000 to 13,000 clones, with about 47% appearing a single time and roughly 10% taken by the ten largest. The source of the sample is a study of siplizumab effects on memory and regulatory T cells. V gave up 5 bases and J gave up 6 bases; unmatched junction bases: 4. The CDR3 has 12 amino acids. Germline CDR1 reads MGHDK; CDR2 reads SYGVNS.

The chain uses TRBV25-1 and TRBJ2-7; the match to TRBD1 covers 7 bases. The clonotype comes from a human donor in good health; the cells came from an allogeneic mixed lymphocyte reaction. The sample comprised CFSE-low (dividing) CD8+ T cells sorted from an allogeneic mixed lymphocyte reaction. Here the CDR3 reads CASSPQGVEQYF. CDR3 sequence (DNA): TGTGCCAGCAGTCCCCAGGGGGTCGAGCAGTACTTC.